This is a list of T cell receptor beta chains from one sample in a study of cytomegalovirus exposure and HLA in healthy donors. The table came from immunoSEQ multiplex PCR; TCRdb's copy has only in-frame clones and leaves some out. The table has approximately 150,000 clones, 75% to 85% seen once. Sample: PBMCs. These receptors were obtained from a woman aged 45-60 years in good health and CMV-seropositive. Each CDR3 is given with its conserved first and last residue. The D gene is left open where the match is weak. Size values are once, few and many counts, or a class for expanded clones, and some rows have none.

v_gene	abundance	d_gene	j_gene	CDR3aa	CDR3nt
TRBV27	few	-	TRBJ1-1	CATRRKKMNTEAFF	TGTGCCACCCGCAGGAAGAAGATGAACACTGAAGCTTTCTTT
TRBV10-3	-	-	TRBJ1-2	CAISESRAGGYTF	TGTGCCATCAGTGAGTCCAGGGCTGGCGGCTACACCTTC
TRBV10-2	-	TRBD2	TRBJ2-3	CASYTRASGTTDTQYF	TGCGCCAGCTATACCCGGGCTAGCGGTACCACAGATACGCAGTATTTT
TRBV5-1	few	-	TRBJ1-4	CASSPLQGTNEKLFF	TGCGCCAGCAGCCCCCTCCAGGGGACTAATGAAAAACTGTTTTTT
TRBV7-7	-	-	TRBJ2-5	CASSGLARETQYF	TGTGCCAGCAGCGGACTGGCCCGGGAGACCCAGTACTTC
TRBV4-2	few	TRBD2	TRBJ2-1	CASSQPRVGSGANNEQFF	TGTGCCAGCAGCCAACCAAGGGTAGGTAGCGGGGCCAACAATGAGCAGTTCTTC
TRBV13	-	TRBD2	TRBJ2-1	CASSISGLAGSNEQFF	TGTGCCAGCAGCATCTCGGGACTAGCGGGGTCTAATGAGCAGTTCTTC
TRBV6-5	once	-	TRBJ1-6	CASSPGMWNSPLHF	TGTGCCAGCAGCCCCGGGATGTGGAATTCACCCCTCCACTTT
TRBV2	-	-	TRBJ2-6	CASGRSSGANVLTF	TGTGCCAGCGGTCGGTCCTCTGGGGCCAACGTCCTGACTTTC
TRBV30	-	TRBD2	TRBJ2-7	CAWDTSGGIPYEQYF	TGTGCCTGGGACACTAGCGGGGGGATACCCTACGAGCAGTACTTC
TRBV30	-	-	TRBJ1-5	CAWSVTDGNQPQHF	TGTGCCTGGAGTGTGACAGACGGAAATCAGCCCCAGCATTTT
TRBV5-1	once	TRBD2	TRBJ2-2	CASSLGAGFTGELFF	TGCGCCAGCAGCTTGGGAGCGGGGTTCACCGGGGAGCTGTTTTTT
TRBV2	-	TRBD1	TRBJ1-5	CASSGWDSSGPQHF	TGTGCCAGCAGTGGTTGGGACAGTAGTGGGCCCCAGCATTTT
TRBV7-8	-	TRBD1	TRBJ1-2	CASSPEQGPHGYTF	TGTGCCAGCAGCCCCGAACAGGGGCCCCATGGCTACACCTTC
TRBV29-1	-	-	TRBJ2-7	CSADIALEQYF	TGCAGCGCGGACATAGCCCTAGAGCAGTACTTC
TRBV6-6	-	-	TRBJ2-3	CASSYSSQGGTQYF	TGTGCCAGCAGTTACTCAAGCCAGGGCGGTACGCAGTATTTT
TRBV6-6	-	TRBD2	TRBJ2-1	CASSWGTSGEVGQFF	TGTGCCAGCAGTTGGGGGACTAGCGGGGAGGTCGGGCAGTTCTTC
TRBV6-4	-	-	TRBJ1-2	CASSVSGPYGYTF	TGTGCCAGCAGCGTCAGTGGCCCCTATGGCTACACCTTC
TRBV7-2	once	TRBD2	TRBJ2-1	CASSLEGTSGGLNEQFF	TGTGCCAGCAGCTTAGAGGGGACTAGCGGGGGACTCAATGAGCAGTTCTTC